Here is one T cell receptor beta chain with its context. Its specificity is not known. PCR amplification relied on 60 Vbeta primers (plus 13 Jbeta primers). TCRdb's copy holds only in-frame clones and misses some; the assay was immunoSEQ multiplex PCR. In the table there are about 130,000 clones, roughly four fifths of which are singletons. CDR1 is SEHNR and CDR2 is FQNEAQ in the germline V gene (reference sequence). The CDR3 contains 19 residues. V lost 4 bases and J lost 1; bases outside the gene matches: 10. The data are from a study of cytomegalovirus exposure and HLA in healthy donors. Whole-study findings and limits: Per a prior analysis, the majority of TCR beta V segments were productive roughly 90% or roughly 30% of the time. Later on, an analysis tied 18,000 or so TCR beta sequences to HLA alleles at 0.05 false discovery rate. Most subjects' HLA-A and HLA-B alleles were reportedly predicted from TCR beta sequences.

The material sequenced was PBMCs. The receptor comes from a girl aged 2 to 10 in good health and CMV-seronegative. The rearrangement joins TRBV7-9 to TRBJ2-5; 15 bases map to TRBD2. CDR3 coding DNA: TGTGCCAGCAGCTCCGAACGGACTAGCGGGAGGGAGCTCCAAGAGACCCAGTACTTC. Translation gives CASSSERTSGRELQETQYF. Full variable domain (missing parts from reference TRBV7-9 and TRBJ2-5): DTGVSQNPRHKITKRGQNVTFRCDPISEHNRLYWYRQTLGQGPEFLTYFQNEAQLEKSRLLSDRFSAERPKGSFSTLEIQRTEQGDSAMYLCASSSERTSGRELQETQYFGPGTRLLVL.